This T cell receptor (beta chain) was recorded in a study of radiotherapy plus CTLA-4 blockade in lung cancer (dated by TCRdb to the late 2010s). About the full investigation: Objective responses were observed in 18% of enrolled patients, and disease control was achieved in roughly 30%. Overall study outcomes, separate from this receptor: Early dynamic changes in blood T cell clones, together with increased serum interferon-beta after radiation, were reported as the strongest predictors of response. After treatment with radiotherapy and ipilimumab, TCR clones that originated in tumors expanded in peripheral blood.

Points on this clone: No antigen is known for it. Per-base quality was not reported, and no clone a single base away is much larger than it.

In this study, focal radiation therapy paired with CTLA-4 blockade (ipilimumab) was tested in patients who had chemo-refractory metastatic non-small-cell lung cancer. CDR1 is given as MNHNY and CDR2 as SVGAGI, both from the germline V gene (reference sequence). The CDR3 spans 15 residues, from the cysteine through the phenylalanine. Of all the DNA, just the CDR3 is kept, 45 bases in frame from base 1. The trim is 0 bases for V and 0 bases for J, with a gap of 6 bases between the germline ends. The method behind the library was the immunoSEQ multiplex PCR assay. TCRdb mirrors the immuneACCESS table, restricted to in-frame sequences. Some clones are absent from its copies; in checked studies, under half trace to an unresolved V gene, and the reason for the others is unknown. The sample table lists about 60,000 clones, about 70% of them with a count of one. Approximately 8.3% of the sample is in the top ten clones.

Recombination linked TRBV6-6 to TRBJ1-3, with the D gene call left open. This specimen consisted of peripheral blood, obtained from a patient treated with radiotherapy plus ipilimumab. The receptor was isolated from a human donor with non-small cell lung cancer whose response to radiotherapy plus ipilimumab could not be evaluated. The DNA is TGTGCCAGCAGTTACTCAACAGCCTCTGGAAACACCATATATTTT. This translates into CASSYSTASGNTIYF.